Following are 29 T cell receptor beta chains from one sample sequenced in a study of CD8+ T cells in alopecia areata. Investigators isolated RNA and reverse transcribed it into cDNA to act as the sequencing template. The protocol was immunoSEQ multiplex PCR, while the TCRdb copy is restricted to in-frame clones and leaves out a portion. The sample includes roughly 150,000 clones, less than 75% of them seen just once. The specimen was CD8+ T cells sorted from blood. These receptors were taken from a human donor in good health.

V is TRBV27 and J is TRBJ2-7; tentative D call: TRBD1 (6 bases). This CDR3 is built from 13 residues. CDR1 is MNHEY, CDR2 SMNVEV, per germline (reference sequence). With 5 bases removed from V and 6 bases from J, the gap between germline ends came to 14 bases. CDR3 DNA: TGTGCCAGCAGTACCTCCGCCAGGGGCGAGCAGTACTTC. This codes for CASSTSARGEQYF.

The chain links TRBV5-6 to TRBJ1-1; D perhaps matches TRBD1 (6 bases). The V and J ends lost 4 bases and 1 base respectively, with 14 bases between them. CDR3 size: 15 residues. CDR1 SGHDT and CDR2 YYEEEE come from the germline V gene. The CDR3 DNA sequence: TGTGCCAGCAGCCAGGTGGACAGAGGGAACACTGAAGCTTTCTTT. It yields the protein CASSQVDRGNTEAFF. The full variable domain, in which reference TRBV5-6 and TRBJ1-1 provide the parts outside the CDR3, is DAGVTQSPTHLIKTRGQQVTLRCSPKSGHDTVSWYQQALGQGPQFIFQYYEEEERQRGNFPDRFSGHQFPNYSSELNVNALLLGDSALYLCASSQVDRGNTEAFFGQGTRLTVV.

This chain joins TRBV6-5 and TRBJ2-5; 7 nucleotides align to TRBD2. The CDR3 consists of 15 residues. Trimming took 0 bases from V and 2 from J; bases not matched to a gene: 3. From germline, CDR1 is MNHEY and CDR2 SVGAGI. CDR3 protein: CASSYSSGTQETQYF. CDR3 in DNA: TGTGCCAGCAGTTACTCGAGCGGGACGCAAGAGACCCAGTACTTC.

The sample holds a few counts of this clone. The chain recombines TRBV6-5 with TRBJ2-2, with no clear D. V was shortened by 4 bases and J by 3 bases, with 3 bases between the two germline ends. CDR1 MNHEY and CDR2 SVGAGI come from the germline V gene. CDR3 size: 12 residues. In nucleotides, the CDR3 is TGTGCCAGCAGTTCCCACACCGGGGAGCTGTTTTTT. As protein: CASSSHTGELFF.

The J gene is TRBJ2-5, the V gene TRBV29-1, with TRBD2 as a possible D gene (5 bases). The J call may be wrong; the DNA end is better matched by TRBJ2-7. There are 13 residues in the CDR3. Germline lookup yields CDR1 SQVTM and CDR2 ANQGSEA. This CDR3 is CSVDEGIGYEQYF. The CDR3 nucleotides are TGCAGCGTTGACGAGGGAATCGGCTACGAGCAGTACTTC.

The chain uses TRBV19 and TRBJ2-2; D is uncertain. The germline V gene encodes CDR1 LNHDA and CDR2 SQIVND (reference sequence). The CDR3 is 12 residues long. The V and J ends lost 6 bases and 2 bases respectively, with 4 bases between them. CDR3: CASRLNTGELFF. In DNA form, the CDR3 reads TGTGCCAGTAGGCTAAACACCGGGGAGCTGTTTTTT.

The J gene is TRBJ2-5, the V gene TRBV28, with D possibly being TRBD1 (6 bases). With 6 bases removed from V and 2 bases from J, the gap between germline ends came to 16 bases. The CDR3 has 15 residues. Germline CDR1 is MDHEN and CDR2 is SYDVKM. CDR3 amino acids: CASRLGWGTQETQYF. CDR3 nucleotides: TGTGCCAGCAGACTAGGTTGGGGGACACAAGAGACCCAGTACTTC. The entire variable domain, with the rest obtained from reference TRBV28 and TRBJ2-5, is as follows: DVKVTQSSRYLVKRTGEKVFLECVQDMDHENMFWYRQDPGLGLRLIYFSYDVKMKEKGDIPEGYSVSREKKERFSLILESASTNQTSMYLCASRLGWGTQETQYFGPGTRLLVL.

This chain joins TRBV13 and TRBJ2-3, with D possibly being TRBD2 (6 bases). Germline assignment: CDR1 PRHDT and CDR2 FYEKMQ (reference sequence). V lost 7 bases to trimming and J lost 5 bases, with 22 bases between them. The CDR3 extends over 16 amino acids. CDR3 protein: CASTSYGTGDLDTQYF. The CDR3 nucleotides read TGTGCCAGCACCTCCTACGGGACTGGTGATCTAGATACGCAGTATTTT.

The chain joins TRBV6-6 to TRBJ2-1; maybe TRBD2 (6 bases). Germline V CDR1 and CDR2: MNHNY, SVGAGI (reference sequence). The V end was cut by 4 bases, the J end by 3 bases, with 16 bases between. CDR3 length: 16 residues. CDR3 in amino acids: CASSSLVLAVYNEQFF. The DNA for the CDR3 is TGTGCCAGCAGTTCGTTGGTACTAGCTGTCTACAATGAGCAGTTCTTC.

This clone was picked up a small number of times. V usage is TRBV23-1 and J usage is TRBJ2-5; 11 bases map to TRBD1. TRBV23-1 is known as an ORF, though its function is uncertain. CDR3 length: 18 amino acids. Trimming took 2 bases from V and 6 from J; bases not matched to a gene: 14. The CDR3 sequence is CASSQNSRGQGGIKTQYF. DNA for the CDR3: TGCGCCAGCAGTCAAAACAGCAGGGGACAGGGGGGCATAAAGACCCAGTACTTC.

There are a few counts of this clone. The V gene is TRBV27, the J gene TRBJ2-1, with no clear D. The CDR3 runs to 18 residues. The V end lost 4 bases, the J end lost 0 bases, and 19 bases lay between the germline ends. Germline CDR1 is MNHEY and CDR2 is SMNVEV (reference sequence). CDR3 sequence (DNA): TGTGCCAGCAGTTCTTATCCCCCCACCGGGTACTCCTACAATGAGCAGTTCTTC. Residues: CASSSYPPTGYSYNEQFF.

CDR3 sequence reads: CASSYLGVGEKLFF. The DNA for the CDR3 is TGTGCCAGCAGTTACTTAGGGGTGGGTGAAAAACTGTTTTTT. This rearrangement joins TRBV6-6 to TRBJ1-4; D perhaps matches TRBD1 (5 bases). Germline values: CDR1 MNHNY, CDR2 SVGAGI (reference sequence). This CDR3 spans 14 amino acids. V was cut by 1 base and J by 7 bases, with 10 bases left in between.

The rearrangement joins TRBV6-1 to TRBJ2-7, with D maybe TRBD1 (7 bases). This CDR3 comprises 14 residues. The V end lost 8 bases, the J end lost 4 bases, and 18 bases lay between the germline ends. Germline CDR1 MNHNS, CDR2 SASEGT. The CDR3 coding sequence is TGTGCCAGCTCATATGGAGGGGGCCGATACGAGCAGTACTTC. Its protein is CASSYGGGRYEQYF.

This clone was picked up one time. The V gene is TRBV13, the J gene TRBJ2-7; D ambiguous. The germline V gene encodes CDR1 PRHDT and CDR2 FYEKMQ (reference sequence). The CDR3 extends over 13 amino acids. V lost 0 bases and J lost 3, with 6 bases in between. The CDR3 protein is CASSLGVNYEQYF. The CDR3 nucleotides read TGTGCCAGCAGCTTAGGAGTAAACTACGAGCAGTACTTC.

This sequence joins TRBV19 and TRBJ2-1; 9 bases are shared with TRBD2. The ends lost 3 bases at V and 4 bases at J; junction bases unmatched: 10. This CDR3 has 17 residues. Germline V gene sequence: CDR1 LNHDA, CDR2 SQIVND (reference sequence). CDR3 sequence: CASSIGLLAGEYNEQFF. DNA for the CDR3: TGTGCCAGTAGTATCGGGCTACTAGCGGGCGAGTACAATGAGCAGTTCTTC.

This chain connects TRBV6-1 to TRBJ2-1; TRBD2 might be the D (6 bases). The germline V and J ends were trimmed by 3 bases and 4 bases, with 22 bases remaining between them. The CDR3 has 18 amino acids. CDR1 MNHNS and CDR2 SASEGT come from the germline V gene. CDR3 nucleotides: TGTGCCAGCAGTGACACCCTAGCGCTTAAACCGGGGTACAATGAGCAGTTCTTC. This sequence encodes CASSDTLALKPGYNEQFF.

J is TRBJ2-2 and V is TRBV5-4; D call uncertain. Between the trimmed V and J ends, which lost 6 bases and 5 bases, there was a span of 8 bases. This CDR3 has 12 amino acids. Germline values: CDR1 SGHNT, CDR2 YYREEE (reference sequence). The CDR3 protein is CASIGPTGELFF. The CDR3 region has the DNA TGTGCCAGCATCGGTCCAACCGGGGAGCTGTTTTTT.

The chain combines TRBV29-1 with TRBJ2-7; D remains ambiguous. CDR3 length: 13 residues. Germline-derived CDR1 and CDR2 are SQVTM and ANQGSEA. The V and J ends lost 4 bases and 2 bases respectively, with 12 bases between them. CDR3 in amino acids: CSVVSDRPYEQYF. CDR3 coding DNA: TGCAGCGTTGTATCGGACCGTCCCTACGAGCAGTACTTC.

The chain couples TRBV29-1 to TRBJ2-7; a weak D match, TRBD2 (5 bases). This CDR3 spans 14 amino acids. Per the germline V gene, CDR1 is SQVTM and CDR2 is ANQGSEA. V shed 7 bases and J shed 0 bases, with 16 bases lying between them. CDR3 sequence reads: CSAMLVGSSYEQYF. The CDR3 bases are TGCAGCGCTATGCTTGTTGGGAGCTCCTACGAGCAGTACTTC.

The CDR3 region is CSVDSPSGANVLTF. The CDR3 nucleotides are TGCAGCGTTGATTCCCCGTCTGGGGCCAACGTCCTGACTTTC. The rearrangement uses TRBV29-1 and TRBJ2-6; the D is unclear. Trimming stripped 3 bases from V and 1 base from J, with 7 bases between. This CDR3 spans 14 amino acids. The germline V gene has CDR1 SQVTM and CDR2 ANQGSEA.

The chain carries TRBV4-1 and TRBJ2-7; TRBD2 agrees at 9 bases. The CDR3 sequence is 17 residues long. CDR1 is MGHRA, CDR2 YSYEKL, per germline. J gave up 2 bases and V 1 base, and 9 bases lay outside the gene matches. This CDR3 is CASSQVSLIAGAYEQYF. The CDR3 DNA reads as TGCGCCAGCAGCCAAGTCAGTCTTATAGCGGGAGCCTACGAGCAGTACTTC.

This clone was seen a few times. V and J are TRBV7-2 and TRBJ2-3, with TRBD2 as a possible D gene (5 bases). Germline loops: CDR1 SGHTA, CDR2 FQGNSA. The V end was cut by 1 base, the J end by 6 bases, with 17 bases between. This CDR3 spans 16 amino acids. DNA for the CDR3: TGTGCCAGCAGCTTAGATAACAAGCGGTTCGGGGATACGCAGTATTTT. It specifies CASSLDNKRFGDTQYF.

The V call is TRBV11-2, the J call TRBJ2-7; 7 bases fit TRBD1. The germline CDR1 and CDR2 sequences are SGHAT and FQNNGV. This CDR3 is built from 13 residues. With V trimmed by 6 bases and J by 2 bases, 4 bases remained unmatched. CDR3: CASSPGTAYEQYF. CDR3 DNA: TGTGCCAGCAGTCCCGGGACAGCCTACGAGCAGTACTTC.

V usage is TRBV30 and J usage is TRBJ2-7; possibly TRBD2 for D (7 bases). This CDR3 spans 13 amino acids. Germline loops: CDR1 GTSNPN, CDR2 SVGIG (reference sequence). The V end was cut by 2 bases, the J end by 5 bases, with 13 bases between. The CDR3 spells CAWSWGGGDEQYF. The CDR3 bases are TGTGCCTGGAGTTGGGGAGGGGGAGACGAGCAGTACTTC.

The chain recombines TRBV5-6 with TRBJ2-5; 11 bases agree with TRBD1. The CDR3 spans 13 residues. The J segment lost 5 bases and the V segment lost 7 bases, leaving 4 bases of the junction unmatched. Germline CDR1 SGHDT, CDR2 YYEEEE. The CDR3 region has the DNA TGTGCCAGCGGGACAGGGGGGTTGGAGACCCAGTACTTC. Its protein is CASGTGGLETQYF.

The rearrangement uses TRBV7-9 and TRBJ2-5, with D perhaps TRBD2 (6 bases). V lost 5 bases, J lost 5 bases, and 18 bases lay in between. Germline loops: CDR1 SEHNR, CDR2 FQNEAQ (reference sequence). This CDR3 is 15 amino acids long. The CDR3 DNA sequence: TGTGCCAGCAGCAATGGTGCACTAGCAAGGGAGACCCAGTACTTC. Its translation is CASSNGALARETQYF. The complete variable domain, with remaining parts taken from reference TRBV7-9 and TRBJ2-5, reads DTGVSQNPRHKITKRGQNVTFRCDPISEHNRLYWYRQTLGQGPEFLTYFQNEAQLEKSRLLSDRFSAERPKGSFSTLEIQRTEQGDSAMYLCASSNGALARETQYFGPGTRLLVL.

The V and J genes are TRBV9 and TRBJ2-1; D is undetermined. V gave up 0 bases and J gave up 5 bases, with 6 bases separating them. CDR3 size: 13 residues. Germline V gives CDR1 SGDLS, CDR2 YYNGEE. The CDR3 spells CASSVEGNNEQFF. The CDR3 DNA is TGTGCCAGCAGCGTAGAAGGGAACAATGAGCAGTTCTTC.

The CDR3 sequence: CASSGGFTEAFF. The CDR3 DNA is TGTGCCAGCAGTGGCGGGTTTACTGAAGCTTTCTTT. J is TRBJ1-1 and V is TRBV2; D gene uncertain. From germline, CDR1 is SNHLY and CDR2 FYNNEI. Trimming left V 4 bases short and J 5 bases short, with 8 bases between. This CDR3 has 12 amino acids.

The V and J genes are TRBV27 and TRBJ1-4; TRBD1 is a possible D gene (6 bases). Germline CDR1 is MNHEY and CDR2 is SMNVEV (reference sequence). This CDR3 region has 15 residues. Trimming left V 8 bases short and J 5 bases short, with 18 bases between. The CDR3 loop reads CASREGGPWNEKLFF. As DNA, the CDR3 is TGTGCCAGCCGGGAGGGGGGACCGTGGAATGAAAAACTGTTTTTT.